The next 4 T cell receptor beta chains were all read from a single sample in a study of cytomegalovirus exposure and HLA in healthy donors. The PCR was carried out with 60 Vbeta primers and 13 Jbeta primers. Profiling relied on immunoSEQ multiplex PCR, and the TCRdb table lists in-frame clones only, not all of them. The data contain 90,000 to 150,000 clones, roughly three fifths of them singletons. The specimen was PBMCs. These receptors all stem from a man aged 35 to 55 in good health and CMV-seropositive.

This clone was found a few times. V and J are TRBV6-5 and TRBJ2-7; weak D call: TRBD2 (5 bases). Looked up from germline, CDR1 is MNHEY and CDR2 is SVGAGI. This CDR3 is 16 amino acids long. The V gene lost 0 bases and the J gene lost 3 bases, with 15 bases spanning the gap. CDR3 nucleotide sequence: TGTGCCAGCAGTTACTCAGCGGCTACGGACGTCTACGAGCAGTACTTC. Translation: CASSYSAATDVYEQYF.

In DNA form, the CDR3 reads TGCGCCAGCAGTAGCGGGGGGTCTCTGGGCGCAGTTCCGCAGTATTTT. Translation: CASSSGGSLGAVPQYF. The chain has TRBV10-1 and TRBJ2-3; 9 nucleotides align to TRBD2. Looked up from germline, CDR1 is WNHNN and CDR2 is SYGVQD (reference sequence). V was pared by 5 bases and J by 10 bases, with 16 bases of the junction left unmatched. This CDR3 spans 16 amino acids.

The rearrangement joins TRBV29-1 to TRBJ2-7; perhaps TRBD2 as D (5 bases). The CDR3 is made up of 13 amino acids. V was cut by 4 bases and J by 6 bases, with 16 bases left in between. The V gene's germline CDR1 is SQVTM and CDR2 ANQGSEA. CDR3 region: CSVGENSAFEQYF. Written as DNA, the CDR3 is TGCAGCGTTGGGGAAAATAGCGCCTTCGAGCAGTACTTC.

The rearrangement joins TRBV18 to TRBJ1-2, with TRBD1 identical over 11 bases. Trimming took 3 bases from V and 8 from J; bases not matched to a gene: 17. CDR1 KGHSH and CDR2 LQKENI come from the germline V gene. The CDR3 sequence is 18 residues long. The CDR3 is CASSPPHNPGTGGSGYTF. The CDR3 DNA reads as TGTGCCAGCTCACCCCCACATAACCCCGGGACAGGGGGGAGCGGCTACACCTTC.